These 2 T cell receptor beta chains were sequenced from one sample in a study of blood T cell repertoires in COVID-19. TCRdb's copy holds only in-frame clones and misses some; the assay was immunoSEQ multiplex PCR. The sample includes 130,000 to 150,000 clones, around 80% of them seen just once. The specimen sequenced was peripheral blood. These receptor sequences come from a woman older than 75 in a cohort sampled during active or convalescent COVID-19.

This chain links TRBV9 with TRBJ1-2; TRBD1 is a possible D gene (5 bases). CDR1 and CDR2 (germline): SGDLS, YYNGEE. Trimming took off 4 bases at V and 6 bases at J, with 16 bases between the two ends. The CDR3 spans 14 residues. In DNA, the CDR3 is TGTGCCAGCAGCCAGGGAGCCGGAGGGAATGGCTACACCTTC. Its translation is CASSQGAGGNGYTF.

This clone was observed a handful of times. The chain couples TRBV12-5 to TRBJ2-4; 16 bases fit TRBD2. After removal of 3 bases from V and 1 base from J, the junction contained 6 bases not matched to a gene. CDR1 and CDR2 from the germline V gene are LGHNT and FRNRAP. The CDR3 contains 19 residues. Here the CDR3 DNA reads TGTGCTAGTGGTTTCCCGGGACTAGCGGGGGGGCCGGCCAAAAACATTCAGTACTTC. This codes for CASGFPGLAGGPAKNIQYF.